These 7 T cell receptor beta chains came from one sample sequenced in a study of Ad26.COV2.S vaccination and SARS-CoV-2 variants. Documented treatment: over 15 received Ad26.COV2.S at low or high dose, single or two shots; about 5 received placebo; per-sample allocation not given. Day 63 after the first vaccine or placebo injection was the time point for sampling. Generated by immunoSEQ multiplex PCR, the TCRdb table keeps only in-frame clones and is missing some. This sample has about 440,000 clones, with about 90% found just once. This sample comprised peripheral blood, obtained in a trial of Ad26.COV2.S vaccine versus placebo. The receptors stem from a person between 18 and 65 years old who received the Ad26.COV2.S COVID-19 vaccine or a placebo.

This chain connects TRBV5-1 to TRBJ2-7, with 9 positions matching TRBD1. CDR1 is SGHRS and CDR2 is YFSETQ in the germline V gene. This CDR3 has 14 amino acids. V shed 4 bases, J shed 4 bases, and the junction held 6 bases outside the gene matches. The CDR3 protein is CASSRAGQGYEQYF. The CDR3, as DNA: TGCGCCAGCAGCAGAGCGGGACAGGGTTACGAGCAGTACTTC.

The CDR3 loop is CACQGPDQYF. CDR3 bases: TGTGCCTGCCAGGGTCCGGATCAGTACTTC. V gene TRBV30 combines with J gene TRBJ2-7, with D maybe TRBD1 (5 bases). The CDR3 contains 10 residues. The ends were cut back, 6 bases at V and 10 bases at J, with 13 bases in the middle. Germline CDR1 GTSNPN, CDR2 SVGIG (reference sequence). The entire variable domain, with the rest obtained from reference TRBV30 and TRBJ2-7, is as follows: SQTIHQWPATLVQPVGSPLSLECTVEGTSNPNLYWYRQAAGRGLQLLFYSVGIGQISSEVPQNLSASRPQDRQFILSSKKLLLSDSGFYLCACQGPDQYFGPGTRLTVT.

DNA of the CDR3: TGTGCCAGCAGTTCAGCGACTAGCGCGACCTACGAGCAGTACTTC. It translates to CASSSATSATYEQYF. The chain uses TRBV6-5 and TRBJ2-7; 8 positions agree with TRBD2. The germline gives CDR1 MNHEY, CDR2 SVGAGI. The CDR3 has 15 amino acids. V lost 4 bases and J lost 2; bases outside the gene matches: 7.

The chain recombines TRBV7-9 with TRBJ1-4; D is unclear. Trimming shortened V by 0 bases and J by 3 bases, and 8 bases separated the two germline ends. The CDR3 covers 15 residues. Per the germline V gene, CDR1 is SEHNR and CDR2 is FQNEAQ (reference sequence). The CDR3 coding sequence is TGTGCCAGCAGCTTAGCTTTTCCGCCTAATGAAAAACTGTTTTTT. Protein: CASSLAFPPNEKLFF.

The chain links TRBV7-3 to TRBJ2-1, with TRBD2 matching 8 bases. Germline trimming cut 2 bases from V and 8 bases from J; bases unmatched to any gene: 8. The length of the CDR3 is 15 residues. Germline lookup yields CDR1 SGHTA and CDR2 FQGTGA. The CDR3, as DNA: TGTGCCAGCAGCTTATCAGCGGGAGTGGGCGATGAGCAGTTCTTC. Translated, it gives CASSLSAGVGDEQFF.

The chain joins TRBV6-2 or TRBV6-3 to TRBJ2-7; TRBD2 agrees at 7 bases. V lost 2 bases and J lost 3; bases outside the gene matches: 4. Germline assignment: CDR1 MNHEY and CDR2 SVGEGT. This CDR3 has 14 amino acids. CDR3 nucleotide sequence: TGTGCCAGCAGTTACCCGACTAGCAACTACGAGCAGTACTTC. Protein sequence: CASSYPTSNYEQYF.

The chain is built from TRBV5-4 and TRBJ2-7; weak D call: TRBD1 (6 bases). The CDR3 loop spans 14 amino acids. The germline V gene encodes CDR1 SGHNT and CDR2 YYREEE (reference sequence). Between the trimmed V and J ends, which lost 4 bases and 3 bases, there was a span of 14 bases. The CDR3 sequence: CASSPGQRVYEQYF. The CDR3 DNA sequence: TGTGCCAGCAGCCCCGGACAGAGAGTCTACGAGCAGTACTTC.